These 10 T cell receptor beta chains were all obtained from the same sample, sequenced in a study of blood T cell repertoires in COVID-19. The table came from immunoSEQ multiplex PCR; TCRdb's copy has only in-frame clones and leaves some out. The sample contains around 270,000 clones, 88% of which appear only once. Sequencing was performed on peripheral blood. These receptors came from a man aged 60-69 years who had recovered from COVID-19.

The chain recombines TRBV6-1 with TRBJ2-2; the D gene is possibly TRBD2 (6 bases). Germline-derived CDR1 and CDR2 are MNHNS and SASEGT. The CDR3 has 18 residues. V gave up 4 bases and J gave up 6 bases, with 24 bases separating them. CDR3 nucleotide sequence: TGTGCCAGCAGTGCTCACCCCCTCGGGAGCGTCGGGGCCGGGGAGCTGTTTTTT. The encoded protein is CASSAHPLGSVGAGELFF.

The chain combines TRBV5-1 with TRBJ2-6, with 7 bases fitting TRBD1. This CDR3 region has 17 residues. Germline V gene lookup returns CDR1 SGHRS and CDR2 YFSETQ. V lost 1 base, J lost 6 bases, and 10 bases stayed unmatched. The CDR3 protein is CASSLTGRQGMANVLTF. The DNA of the CDR3 is TGCGCCAGCAGCTTGACTGGCAGACAGGGTATGGCCAACGTCCTGACTTTC.

The V and J genes are TRBV3-1 (or the pseudogene TRBV3-2) and TRBJ2-3; 9 bases match TRBD2. Germline V CDR1 and CDR2: LGHDT, YNNKEL (reference sequence). The J segment lost 0 bases and the V segment lost 6 bases, leaving 16 bases of the junction unmatched. The CDR3 loop spans 19 amino acids. CDR3 sequence reads: CASRLGGSSGVRSTDTQYF. The DNA of the CDR3 is TGTGCCAGCAGACTGGGTGGGTCTAGCGGGGTCCGGAGCACAGATACGCAGTATTTT.

The rearrangement links TRBV3-1 (or the pseudogene TRBV3-2) to TRBJ1-6; no firm D call. Deletions cut 1 base from V and 10 bases from J, with 11 bases between. CDR1 and CDR2 from the germline V gene are LGHDT and YNNKEL (reference sequence). This CDR3 has 14 residues. CDR3: CASSQGASASPLHF. In DNA form, the CDR3 reads TGTGCCAGCAGCCAAGGAGCGTCGGCCTCACCCCTCCACTTT.

This clone was recorded only once. This chain links TRBV7-8 with TRBJ1-5, with 12 bases matching TRBD1. V shed 5 bases, J shed 3 bases, and the junction held 5 bases outside the gene matches. Germline CDR1 SGHVS, CDR2 FQNEAQ. The CDR3 runs to 16 residues. CDR3 in amino acids: CASSTGTGGVNQPQHF. The CDR3 DNA is TGTGCCAGCAGCACTGGGACAGGGGGCGTCAATCAGCCCCAGCATTTT.

This chain connects TRBV19 to TRBJ1-2; 11 nucleotides line up with TRBD1. Trimming took 4 bases from V and 7 from J; bases not matched to a gene: 14. This CDR3 has 17 amino acids. Germline CDR1 reads LNHDA; CDR2 reads SQIVND (reference sequence). CDR3 DNA sequence: TGTGCCAGTAGTACCGGCGAGGCCGGACAGGGGGCGGCTGGCTACACCTTC. This sequence encodes CASSTGEAGQGAAGYTF.

The rearrangement uses TRBV30 and TRBJ1-2; 9 bases map to TRBD1. V lost 1 base, J lost 4 bases, and 10 bases stayed unmatched. CDR3 length equals 16 residues. CDR1 is GTSNPN and CDR2 is SVGIG in the germline V gene (reference sequence). CDR3 amino acids: CAWSGDRVSWLYGYTF. The CDR3 coding sequence is TGTGCCTGGAGTGGGGACAGGGTTTCGTGGCTCTATGGCTACACCTTC.

The chain recombines TRBV9 with TRBJ2-6, with TRBD2 as a possible D gene (6 bases). The CDR3 loop spans 17 amino acids. Germline lookup yields CDR1 SGDLS and CDR2 YYNGEE. The germline V and J ends were trimmed by 0 bases and 2 bases, with 12 bases remaining between them. CDR3: CASSVAVGEAGANVLTF. The CDR3 DNA sequence: TGTGCCAGCAGCGTAGCGGTAGGGGAGGCTGGGGCCAACGTCCTGACTTTC.

V usage is TRBV9 and J usage is TRBJ2-5; a possible D gene is TRBD2 (5 bases). Germline V gene lookup returns CDR1 SGDLS and CDR2 YYNGEE. The CDR3 totals 14 residues. V lost 0 bases, J lost 2 bases, and 8 bases lay in between. CDR3 in amino acids: CASSVGGIQETQYF. The DNA of the CDR3 is TGTGCCAGCAGCGTAGGAGGGATACAAGAGACCCAGTACTTC.

The chain links TRBV2 to TRBJ2-5, with D possibly matching TRBD2 (6 bases). Trimming removed 1 base at V and 4 bases at J, with 13 bases between. Germline CDR1 reads SNHLY; CDR2 reads FYNNEI. This CDR3 is 15 amino acids long. CDR3 sequence: CASSEDSGSGETQYF. CDR3 DNA: TGTGCCAGCAGTGAAGATTCGGGTAGCGGAGAGACCCAGTACTTC.